This T cell receptor beta chain was captured by sequencing in a study of control samples from healthy donors and cancer patients (dated by TCRdb to the early 2020s). The library came from the immunoSEQ multiplex PCR assay. The table comes from immuneACCESS by way of TCRdb, which keeps in-frame sequences with V and J called. Part of the clones is missing from these tables; in studies checked, under half for an unresolved V gene and the rest for unknown reasons. The sample table shows roughly 130,000 clones, and 80% to 95% are seen once. About 9% of the sample is held by the ten biggest clonotypes. This clone appeared once. Its antigen is currently not known. Base qualities are not at hand, and no much larger clone is one base apart. The sample was blood. The TCR comes from a man aged 18 to 35 in good health.

The CDR3: CASRGRDSSNNEQFF. The nucleotide sequence reads as follows: TGTGCCAGCAGGGGGCGGGACTCGAGTAACAATGAGCAGTTCTTC. The chain joins TRBV7-9 to TRBJ2-1; TRBD2 is a weak D gene call, 6 bases matching. The CDR3 covers 15 residues, taking in both the cysteine and the phenylalanine. CDR3 DNA is the only sequence kept; it has 45 bases, read in frame from the first base. Looking up the germline V gene (reference sequence) yields CDR1 SEHNR and CDR2 FQNEAQ. Trimming costs V 6 bases and J 5 bases, and their ends lie 17 bases apart.